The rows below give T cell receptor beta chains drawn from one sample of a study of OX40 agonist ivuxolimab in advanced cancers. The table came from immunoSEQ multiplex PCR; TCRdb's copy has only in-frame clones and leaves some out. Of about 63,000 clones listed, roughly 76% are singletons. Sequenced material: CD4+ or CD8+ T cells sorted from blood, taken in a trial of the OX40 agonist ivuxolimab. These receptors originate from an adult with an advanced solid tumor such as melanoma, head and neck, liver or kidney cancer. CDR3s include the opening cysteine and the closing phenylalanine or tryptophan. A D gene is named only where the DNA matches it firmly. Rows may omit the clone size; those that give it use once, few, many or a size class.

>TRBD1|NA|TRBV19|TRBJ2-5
TGTGCCAGTAGTCGAAGGGGGCGAGAGACCCAGTACTTC
CASSRRGRETQYF
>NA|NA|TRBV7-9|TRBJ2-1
TGTGCCAGCAGCTTCTACCGGGACATTAATGAGCAGTTCTTC
CASSFYRDINEQFF
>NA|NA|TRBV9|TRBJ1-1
TGTGCCAGCAGCGTAGAGGCAGGGCGTAACACTGAAGCTTTCTTT
CASSVEAGRNTEAFF
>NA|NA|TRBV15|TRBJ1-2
TGTGCCACCAGCAGAGAACGGACTAAGAGGGCAAACTATGGCTACACCTTC
CATSRERTKRANYGYTF
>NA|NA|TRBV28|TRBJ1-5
TGTGCCAGCAGAGCCCCAGGGGCTGTAAGGGCCCAGCATTTT
CASRAPGAVRAQHF
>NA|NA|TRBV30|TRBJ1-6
TGTGCCTGGGGGACGGGGATGGGGAATTCACCCCTTCACTTT
CAWGTGMGNSPLHF
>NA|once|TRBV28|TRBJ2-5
TGTGCCAGCAGAGTACAGGGCCCACAAGAGACCCAGTACTTC
CASRVQGPQETQYF
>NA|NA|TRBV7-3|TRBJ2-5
TGTGCCAGCAGCTTATTACGGGGAGAGACCCAGTACTTC
CASSLLRGETQYF
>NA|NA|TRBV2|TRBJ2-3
TGTGCCAGCAGACAGACTAGCACAGATACGCAGTATTTT
CASRQTSTDTQYF
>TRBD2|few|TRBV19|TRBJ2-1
TGTGCCAGTAGTATTCAGCGGCTAGCGGGAGGGTTTAATGAGCAGTTCTTC
CASSIQRLAGGFNEQFF
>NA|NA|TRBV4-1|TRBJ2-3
TGCGCCAGCAGCCAAGATGGGGGGAGGGATACGCAGTATTTT
CASSQDGGRDTQYF
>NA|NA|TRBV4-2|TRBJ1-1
TGTGCCAGCCGGCGGGGGGCTGGGGACACTGAAGCTTTCTTT
CASRRGAGDTEAFF
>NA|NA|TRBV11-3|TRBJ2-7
TGTGCCAGCAGCCTCAGGGAAGCAACCTACGAGCAGTACTTC
CASSLREATYEQYF
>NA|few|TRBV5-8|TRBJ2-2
TGTGCCAGCAGCATAACCGGGATCTACACCGGGGAGCTGTTTTTT
CASSITGIYTGELFF
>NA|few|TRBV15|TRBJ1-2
TGTGCCACCAGCAGAGACCCACGGCAGGGGAACTATGGCTACACCTTC
CATSRDPRQGNYGYTF
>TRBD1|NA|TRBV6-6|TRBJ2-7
TGTGCCAGCAGTTCACAGGGGAGCTACGAGCAGTACTTC
CASSSQGSYEQYF
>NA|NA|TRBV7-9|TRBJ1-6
TGTGCCAGCAGCTCTGGGTCCTATAATTCACCCCTCCACTTT
CASSSGSYNSPLHF
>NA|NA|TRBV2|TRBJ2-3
TGTGCCAGCAAAATCCGGCTTTTCCAGGGCCCTACAGATACGCAGTATTTT
CASKIRLFQGPTDTQYF
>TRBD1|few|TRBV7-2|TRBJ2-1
TGTGCCAGCCGGCAGGGGACAGGGAACTACAATGAGCAGTTCTTC
CASRQGTGNYNEQFF
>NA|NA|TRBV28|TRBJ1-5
TGTGCCAGCAGCAACAATCAGCCCCAGCATTTT
CASSNNQPQHF
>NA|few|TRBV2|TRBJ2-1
TGTGCCAGCAGTTGGACGGGTTACAATGAGCAGTTCTTC
CASSWTGYNEQFF
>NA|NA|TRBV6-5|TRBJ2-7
TGTGCCAGCAGTTACTCCCGGTCGAGCGGGTCCTACGAGCAGTACTTC
CASSYSRSSGSYEQYF
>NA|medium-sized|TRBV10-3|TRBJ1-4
TGTGCCACTGCCCAGGACAGAAATGAAAAACTGTTTTTT
CATAQDRNEKLFF
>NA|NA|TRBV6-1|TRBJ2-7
TGTGCCAGCAAGAGGGGGGAATCCTACGAGCAGTACTTC
CASKRGESYEQYF
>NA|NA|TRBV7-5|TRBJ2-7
TGTGCCAGAAGCATAGAAAGACTAGTAAGGACAGCCCTTACGGAGCAGTACTTC
CARSIERLVRTALTEQYF
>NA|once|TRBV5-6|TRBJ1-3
TGTGCCAGCAGGCGAACCTCTGGAAACACCATATATTTT
CASRRTSGNTIYF
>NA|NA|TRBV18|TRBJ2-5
TGTGCCAGCTCACCTCTGGGGTCCCAAGAGACCCAGTACTTC
CASSPLGSQETQYF
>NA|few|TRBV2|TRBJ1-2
TGTGCCAGCAGTCTACAAGGACAGCCCCTCTATGGCTACACCTTC
CASSLQGQPLYGYTF
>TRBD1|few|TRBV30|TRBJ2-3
TGTGCCTGGAGTGTAGGTACCGGACAGGGCACAGATACGCAGTATTTT
CAWSVGTGQGTDTQYF
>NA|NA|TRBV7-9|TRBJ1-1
TGTGCCAGCAGCTTTGGGGCCCCACCGAACACTGAAGCTTTCTTT
CASSFGAPPNTEAFF